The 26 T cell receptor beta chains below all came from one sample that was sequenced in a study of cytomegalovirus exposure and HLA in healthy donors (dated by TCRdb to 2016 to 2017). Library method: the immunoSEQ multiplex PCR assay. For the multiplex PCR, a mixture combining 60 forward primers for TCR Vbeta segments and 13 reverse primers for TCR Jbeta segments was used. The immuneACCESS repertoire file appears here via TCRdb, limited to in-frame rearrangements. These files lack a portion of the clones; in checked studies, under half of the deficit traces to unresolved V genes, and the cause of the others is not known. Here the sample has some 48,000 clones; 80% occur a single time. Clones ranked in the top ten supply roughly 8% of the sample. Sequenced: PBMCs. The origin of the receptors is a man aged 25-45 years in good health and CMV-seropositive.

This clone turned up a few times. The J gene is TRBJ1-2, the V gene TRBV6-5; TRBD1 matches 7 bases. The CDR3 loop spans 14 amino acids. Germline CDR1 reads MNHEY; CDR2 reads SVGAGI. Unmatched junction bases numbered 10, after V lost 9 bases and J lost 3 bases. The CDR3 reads CASHRQGVDYGYTF. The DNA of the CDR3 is TGTGCCAGTCACCGACAGGGTGTAGACTATGGCTACACCTTC.

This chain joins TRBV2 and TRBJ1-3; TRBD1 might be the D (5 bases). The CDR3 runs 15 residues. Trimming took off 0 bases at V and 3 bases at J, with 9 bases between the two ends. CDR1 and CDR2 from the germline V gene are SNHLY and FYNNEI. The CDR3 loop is CASSEAGGVGNTIYF. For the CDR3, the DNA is TGTGCCAGCAGTGAAGCGGGGGGGGTTGGAAACACCATATATTTT.

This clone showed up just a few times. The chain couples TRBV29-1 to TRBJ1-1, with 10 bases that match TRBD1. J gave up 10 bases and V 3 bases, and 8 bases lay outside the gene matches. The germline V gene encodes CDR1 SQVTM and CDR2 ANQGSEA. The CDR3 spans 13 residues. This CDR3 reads CSVESRDRGAAFF. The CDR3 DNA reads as TGCAGCGTTGAGTCCCGGGACAGGGGCGCAGCTTTCTTT.

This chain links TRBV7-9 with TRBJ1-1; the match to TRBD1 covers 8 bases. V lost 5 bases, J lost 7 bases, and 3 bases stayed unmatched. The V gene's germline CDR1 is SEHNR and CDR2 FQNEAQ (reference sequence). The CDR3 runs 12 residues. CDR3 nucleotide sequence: TGTGCCAGCAGCGGACAGGGATATGAAGCTTTCTTT. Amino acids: CASSGQGYEAFF.

CDR3 sequence reads: CASSFQGAEEQYF. The CDR3 DNA reads TGTGCCAGCAGCTTTCAGGGGGCGGAGGAGCAGTACTTC. The V and J genes are TRBV11-3 and TRBJ2-7; 8 positions match TRBD1. Unmatched junction bases numbered 5, after V lost 3 bases and J lost 7 bases. The CDR3 totals 13 residues. Germline lookup yields CDR1 SGHNT and CDR2 YENEEA. The entire variable domain, with the rest obtained from reference TRBV11-3 and TRBJ2-7, is as follows: EAGVVQSPRYKIIEKKQPVAFWCNPISGHNTLYWYLQNLGQGPELLIRYENEEAVDDSQLPKDRFSAERLKGVDSTLKIQPAELGDSAVYLCASSFQGAEEQYFGPGTRLTVT.

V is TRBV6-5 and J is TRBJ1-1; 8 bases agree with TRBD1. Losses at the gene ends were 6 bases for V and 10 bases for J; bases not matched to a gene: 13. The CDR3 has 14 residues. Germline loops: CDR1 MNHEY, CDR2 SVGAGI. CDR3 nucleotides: TGTGCCAGCAGGGACTTTCGACAGGGGACGGGAGCTTTCTTT. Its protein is CASRDFRQGTGAFF.

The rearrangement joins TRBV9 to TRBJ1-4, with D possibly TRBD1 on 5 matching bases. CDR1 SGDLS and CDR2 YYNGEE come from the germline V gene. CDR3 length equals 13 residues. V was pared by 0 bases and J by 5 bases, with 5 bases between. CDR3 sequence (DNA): TGTGCCAGCAGCGTAGAGGGGAATGAAAAACTGTTTTTT. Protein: CASSVEGNEKLFF. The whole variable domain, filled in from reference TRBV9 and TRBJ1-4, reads DSGVTQTPKHLITATGQRVTLRCSPRSGDLSVYWYQQSLDQGLQFLIQYYNGEERAKGNILERFSAQQFPDLHSELNLSSLELGDSALYFCASSVEGNEKLFFGSGTQLSVL.

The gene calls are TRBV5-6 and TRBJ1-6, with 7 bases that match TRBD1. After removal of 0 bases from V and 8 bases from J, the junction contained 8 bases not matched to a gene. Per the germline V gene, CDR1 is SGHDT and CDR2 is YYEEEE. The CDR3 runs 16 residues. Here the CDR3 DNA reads TGTGCCAGCAGCTTGGATCCGACAGGGCGGGATTCACCCCTCCACTTT. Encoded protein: CASSLDPTGRDSPLHF.

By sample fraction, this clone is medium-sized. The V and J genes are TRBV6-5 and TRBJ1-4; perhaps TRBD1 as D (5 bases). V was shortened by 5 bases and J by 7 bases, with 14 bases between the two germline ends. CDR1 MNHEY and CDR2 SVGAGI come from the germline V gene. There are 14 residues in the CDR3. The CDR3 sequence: CASSLDGGGEKLFF. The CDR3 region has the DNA TGTGCCAGCAGTCTGGACGGGGGAGGTGAAAAACTGTTTTTT.

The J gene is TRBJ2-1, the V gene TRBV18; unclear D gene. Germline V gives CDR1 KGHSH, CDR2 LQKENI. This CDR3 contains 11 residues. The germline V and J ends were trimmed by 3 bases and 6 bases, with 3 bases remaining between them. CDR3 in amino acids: CASSPGNEQFF. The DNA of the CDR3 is TGTGCCAGCTCACCCGGCAATGAGCAGTTCTTC.

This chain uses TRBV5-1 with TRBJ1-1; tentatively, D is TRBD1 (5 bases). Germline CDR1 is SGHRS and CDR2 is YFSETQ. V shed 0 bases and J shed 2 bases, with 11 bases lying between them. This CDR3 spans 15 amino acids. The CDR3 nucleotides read TGCGCCAGCAGCTTGGTTGGGGGGGGTAACACTGAAGCTTTCTTT. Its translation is CASSLVGGGNTEAFF.

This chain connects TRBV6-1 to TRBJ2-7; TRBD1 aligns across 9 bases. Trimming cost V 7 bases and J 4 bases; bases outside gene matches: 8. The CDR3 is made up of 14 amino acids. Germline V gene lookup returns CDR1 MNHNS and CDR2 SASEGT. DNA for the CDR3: TGTGCCAGCACCCGGGACAGGGTTACGTACGAGCAGTACTTC. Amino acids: CASTRDRVTYEQYF.

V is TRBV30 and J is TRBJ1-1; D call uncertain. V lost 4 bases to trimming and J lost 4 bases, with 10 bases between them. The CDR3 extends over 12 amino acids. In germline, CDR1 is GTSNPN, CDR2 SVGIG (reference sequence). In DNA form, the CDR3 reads TGTGCCTGGAACAGTGGTGCCACTGAAGCTTTCTTT. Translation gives CAWNSGATEAFF.

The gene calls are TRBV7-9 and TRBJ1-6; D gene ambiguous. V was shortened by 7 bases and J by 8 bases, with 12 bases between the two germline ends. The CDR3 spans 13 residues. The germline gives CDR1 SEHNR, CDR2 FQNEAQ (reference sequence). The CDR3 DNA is TGTGCCAGCAAGACTACACTAGATTCACCCCTCCACTTT. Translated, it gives CASKTTLDSPLHF.

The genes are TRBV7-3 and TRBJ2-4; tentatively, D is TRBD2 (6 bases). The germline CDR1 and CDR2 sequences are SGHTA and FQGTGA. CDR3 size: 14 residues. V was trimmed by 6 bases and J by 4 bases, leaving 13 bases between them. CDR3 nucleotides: TGTGCCAGCAGGCCGGCGGGACCTAAAAACATTCAGTACTTC. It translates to CASRPAGPKNIQYF.

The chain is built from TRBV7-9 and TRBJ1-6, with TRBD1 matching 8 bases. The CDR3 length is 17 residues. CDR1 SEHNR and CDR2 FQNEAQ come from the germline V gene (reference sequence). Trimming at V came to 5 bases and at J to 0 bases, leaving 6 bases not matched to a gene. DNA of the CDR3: TGTGCCAGCAGCCGGGACAGGCCGAGCTCCTATAATTCACCCCTCCACTTT. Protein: CASSRDRPSSYNSPLHF.

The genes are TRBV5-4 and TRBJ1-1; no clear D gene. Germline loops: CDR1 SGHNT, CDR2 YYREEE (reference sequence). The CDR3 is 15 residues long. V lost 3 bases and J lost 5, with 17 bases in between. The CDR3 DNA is TGTGCCAGCAGCTCCGTTTCGCGGGGAGGGACTGAAGCTTTCTTT. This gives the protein CASSSVSRGGTEAFF.

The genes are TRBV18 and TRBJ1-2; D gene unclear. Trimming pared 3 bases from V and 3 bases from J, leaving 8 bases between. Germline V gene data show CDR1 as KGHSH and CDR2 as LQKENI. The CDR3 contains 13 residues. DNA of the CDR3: TGTGCCAGCTCACCCGGGAACGACTATGGCTACACCTTC. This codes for CASSPGNDYGYTF.

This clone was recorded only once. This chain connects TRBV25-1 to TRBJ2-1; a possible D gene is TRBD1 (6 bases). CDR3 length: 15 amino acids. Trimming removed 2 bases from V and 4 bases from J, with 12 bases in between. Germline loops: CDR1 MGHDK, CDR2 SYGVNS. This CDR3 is CASSELRTDYNEQFF. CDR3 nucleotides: TGTGCCAGCAGTGAACTCAGGACAGATTACAATGAGCAGTTCTTC.

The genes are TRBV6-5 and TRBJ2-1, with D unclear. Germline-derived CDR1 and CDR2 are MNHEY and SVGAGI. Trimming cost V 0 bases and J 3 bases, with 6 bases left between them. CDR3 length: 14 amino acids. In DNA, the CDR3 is TGTGCCAGCAGTTACTCGTCCAGCTACAATGAGCAGTTCTTC. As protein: CASSYSSSYNEQFF.

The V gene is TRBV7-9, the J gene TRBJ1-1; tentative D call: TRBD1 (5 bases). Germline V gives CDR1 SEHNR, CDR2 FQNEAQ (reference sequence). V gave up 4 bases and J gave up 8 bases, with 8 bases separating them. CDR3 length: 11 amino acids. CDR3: CASSSTAEAFF. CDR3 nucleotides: TGTGCCAGCAGCTCGACAGCGGAAGCTTTCTTT.

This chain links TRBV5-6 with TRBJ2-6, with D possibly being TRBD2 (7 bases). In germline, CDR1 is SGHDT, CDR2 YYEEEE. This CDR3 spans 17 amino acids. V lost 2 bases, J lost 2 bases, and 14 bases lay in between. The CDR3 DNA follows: TGTGCCAGCAGCTTTGGGAGGGGGGGCACTGGGGCCAACGTCCTGACTTTC. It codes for CASSFGRGGTGANVLTF.

CDR3: CASSPGHQNTEAFF. The CDR3 region has the DNA TGTGCCAGCAGCCCGGGACACCAGAACACTGAAGCTTTCTTT. V usage is TRBV5-4 and J usage is TRBJ1-1; possible D gene TRBD1, 6 bases. The CDR3 is made up of 14 amino acids. The V end was cut by 4 bases, the J end by 1 base, with 11 bases between. CDR1 SGHNT and CDR2 YYREEE come from the germline V gene (reference sequence).

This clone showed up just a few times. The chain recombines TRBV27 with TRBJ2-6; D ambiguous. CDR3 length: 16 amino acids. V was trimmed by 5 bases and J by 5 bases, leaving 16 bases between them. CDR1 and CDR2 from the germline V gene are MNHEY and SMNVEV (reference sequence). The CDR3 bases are TGTGCCAGCAGTAGAGAGACTGGCCTCTGGGCCAACGTCCTGACTTTC. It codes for CASSRETGLWANVLTF.

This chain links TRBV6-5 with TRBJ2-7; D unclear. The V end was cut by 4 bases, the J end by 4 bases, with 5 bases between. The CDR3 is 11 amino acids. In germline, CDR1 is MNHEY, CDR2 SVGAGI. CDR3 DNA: TGTGCCAGCAGTTCCGTATACGAGCAGTACTTC. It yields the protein CASSSVYEQYF.

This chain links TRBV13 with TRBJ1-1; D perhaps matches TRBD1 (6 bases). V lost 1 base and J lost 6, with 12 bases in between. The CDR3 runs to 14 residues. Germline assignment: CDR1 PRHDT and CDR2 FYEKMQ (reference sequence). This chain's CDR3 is CASSLDRRGPEAFF. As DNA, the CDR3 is TGTGCCAGCAGCTTAGATCGCAGGGGACCTGAAGCTTTCTTT. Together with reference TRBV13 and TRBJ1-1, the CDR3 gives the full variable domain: AAGVIQSPRHLIKEKRETATLKCYPIPRHDTVYWYQQGPGQDPQFLISFYEKMQSDKGSIPDRFSAQQFSDYHSELNMSSLELGDSALYFCASSLDRRGPEAFFGQGTRLTVV.